The clone carrying this T cell receptor (beta chain) was detected only a few times. In the library, each TCR cDNA molecule bore its own unique molecular identifier. TCRdb analysed the 5' RACE reads with MiXCR anew, one entry per CDR3 protein. Of over 40,000 distinct CDR3 sequences in the sample, over 9.5% are singletons; the top ten hold about 30%. These data belong to a study of spatial heterogeneity in lung cancer. Deletions cut 6 bases from V and 6 bases from J, with 15 bases between. The length of the CDR3 is 14 residues. Time point specified: blood at routine non-recurrence follow-up after resection. Unsorted whole RNA samples from tumor, nontumor lung or frozen PBMC were sequenced.

Material: PBMCs, obtained at follow-up. The receptor was isolated from a male donor with early-stage non-small cell lung cancer. The chain links TRBV12-3 or TRBV12-4 to TRBJ1-5; D might be TRBD1 (5 bases). The CDR3: CASSPGTLTQPQHF. For the CDR3, the DNA is TGTGCCAGCAGCCCCGGGACGTTGACTCAGCCCCAGCATTTT.